One T cell receptor beta chain is described in this entry. Germline-derived CDR1 and CDR2 are SQVTM and ANQGSEA. CDR3 length: 11 amino acids. The V gene end was trimmed by 5 bases and the J gene end by 5 bases; junction bases not matched to a gene: 2. A second PCR of 7 to 11 cycles used a sample-barcoded 5' primer and a J-beta primer mix. MiXCR, applied by TCRdb to the 5' RACE reads, yields one record per CDR3 protein. The sample carries about 1.4 million distinct CDR3 sequences, roughly 59% recorded once. These data are taken from a study of blood T cells in healthy people across ages. The chain combines TRBV29-1 with TRBJ2-5, with 7 positions matching TRBD1. The sequence came from a man aged 18-30 years in good health. The sample comprised blood. The CDR3 DNA sequence: TGCAGCGTTCTCAGGGGGGAGACCCAGTACTTC. It translates to CSVLRGETQYF.